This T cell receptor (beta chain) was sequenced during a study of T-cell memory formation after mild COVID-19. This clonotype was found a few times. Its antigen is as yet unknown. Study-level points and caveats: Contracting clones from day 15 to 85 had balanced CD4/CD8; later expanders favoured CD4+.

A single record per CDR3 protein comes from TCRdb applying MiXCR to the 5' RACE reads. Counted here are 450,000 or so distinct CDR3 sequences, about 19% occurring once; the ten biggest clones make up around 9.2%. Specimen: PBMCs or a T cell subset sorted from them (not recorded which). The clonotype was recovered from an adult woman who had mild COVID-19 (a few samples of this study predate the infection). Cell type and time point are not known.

In nucleotides, the CDR3 is TGTGCCAGCAGTGAAAGACCGGGGGAGAACACTGAAGCTTTCTTT. This encodes CASSERPGENTEAFF. The chain recombines TRBV6-4 with TRBJ1-1; perhaps TRBD1 as D (5 bases). Germline CDR1 and CDR2: MRHNA and SNTAGT. The V gene lost 3 bases and the J gene lost 1 base, with 12 bases spanning the gap. The CDR3 covers 15 residues.